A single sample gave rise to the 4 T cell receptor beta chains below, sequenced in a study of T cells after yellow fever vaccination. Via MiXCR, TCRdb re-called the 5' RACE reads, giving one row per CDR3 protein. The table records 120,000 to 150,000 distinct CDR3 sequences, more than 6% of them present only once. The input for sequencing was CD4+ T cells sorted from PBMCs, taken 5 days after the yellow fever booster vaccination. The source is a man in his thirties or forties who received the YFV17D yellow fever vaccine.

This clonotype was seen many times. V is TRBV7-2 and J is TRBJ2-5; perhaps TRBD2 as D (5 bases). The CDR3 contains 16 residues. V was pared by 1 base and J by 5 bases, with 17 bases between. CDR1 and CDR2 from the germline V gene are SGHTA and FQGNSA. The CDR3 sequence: CASSLVPGPRGETQYF. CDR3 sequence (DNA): TGTGCCAGCAGCTTAGTCCCCGGCCCAAGAGGGGAGACCCAGTACTTC. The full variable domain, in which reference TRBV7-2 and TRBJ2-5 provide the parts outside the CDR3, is GAGVSQSPSNKVTEKGKDVELRCDPISGHTALYWYRQSLGQGLEFLIYFQGNSAPDKSGLPSDRFSAERTGGSVSTLTIQRTQQEDSAVYLCASSLVPGPRGETQYFGPGTRLLVL.

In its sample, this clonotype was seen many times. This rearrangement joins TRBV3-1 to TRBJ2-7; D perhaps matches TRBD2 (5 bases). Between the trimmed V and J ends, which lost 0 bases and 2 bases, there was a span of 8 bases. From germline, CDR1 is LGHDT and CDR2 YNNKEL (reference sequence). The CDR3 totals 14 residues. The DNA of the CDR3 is TGTGCCAGCAGCCAAGAAGGGAGCGCCTACGAGCAGTACTTC. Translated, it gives CASSQEGSAYEQYF.

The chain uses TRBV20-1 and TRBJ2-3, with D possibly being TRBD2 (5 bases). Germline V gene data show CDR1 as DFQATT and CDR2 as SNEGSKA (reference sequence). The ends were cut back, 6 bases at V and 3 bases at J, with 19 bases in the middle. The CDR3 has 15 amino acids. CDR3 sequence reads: CSARRGEQRTDTQYF. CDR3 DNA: TGCAGTGCCCGACGTGGGGAGCAAAGGACAGATACGCAGTATTTT.

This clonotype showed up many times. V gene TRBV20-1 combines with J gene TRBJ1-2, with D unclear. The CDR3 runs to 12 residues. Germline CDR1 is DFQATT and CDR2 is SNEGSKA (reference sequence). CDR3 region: CTGVGTTYGYTF. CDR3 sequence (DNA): TGCACCGGGGTTGGCACCACCTATGGCTACACCTTC.